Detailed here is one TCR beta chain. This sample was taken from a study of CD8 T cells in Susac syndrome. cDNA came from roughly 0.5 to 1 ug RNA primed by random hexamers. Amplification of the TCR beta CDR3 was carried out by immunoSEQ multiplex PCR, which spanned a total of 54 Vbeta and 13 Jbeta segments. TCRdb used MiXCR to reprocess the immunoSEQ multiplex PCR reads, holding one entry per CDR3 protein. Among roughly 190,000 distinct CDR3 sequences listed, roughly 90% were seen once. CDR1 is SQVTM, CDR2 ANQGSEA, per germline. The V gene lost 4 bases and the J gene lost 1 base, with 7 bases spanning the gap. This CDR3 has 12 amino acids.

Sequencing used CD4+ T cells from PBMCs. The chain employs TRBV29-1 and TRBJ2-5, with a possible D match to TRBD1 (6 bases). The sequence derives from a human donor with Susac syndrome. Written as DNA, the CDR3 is TGCAGCGTTGGGACAGTCCAAGAGACCCAGTACTTC. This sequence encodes CSVGTVQETQYF.